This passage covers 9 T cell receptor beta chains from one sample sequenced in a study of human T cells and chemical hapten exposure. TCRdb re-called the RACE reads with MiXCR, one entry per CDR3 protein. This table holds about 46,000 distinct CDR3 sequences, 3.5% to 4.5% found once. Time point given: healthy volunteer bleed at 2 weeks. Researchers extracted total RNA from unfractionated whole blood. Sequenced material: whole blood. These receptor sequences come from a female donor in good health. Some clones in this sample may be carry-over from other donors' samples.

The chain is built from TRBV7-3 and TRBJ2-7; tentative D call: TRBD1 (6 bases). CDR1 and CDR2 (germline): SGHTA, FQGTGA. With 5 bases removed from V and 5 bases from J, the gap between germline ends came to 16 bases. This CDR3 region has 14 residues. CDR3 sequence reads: CASSGGGSIDEQYF. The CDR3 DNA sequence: TGTGCCAGCAGCGGTGGGGGCAGCATTGACGAGCAGTACTTC.

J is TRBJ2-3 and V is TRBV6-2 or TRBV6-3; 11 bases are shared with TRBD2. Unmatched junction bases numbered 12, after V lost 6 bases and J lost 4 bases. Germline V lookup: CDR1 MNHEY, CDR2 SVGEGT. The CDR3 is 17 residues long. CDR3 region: CASSITRLAGYPDTQYF. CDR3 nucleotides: TGTGCCAGCAGCATAACAAGACTAGCGGGGTATCCAGATACGCAGTATTTT.

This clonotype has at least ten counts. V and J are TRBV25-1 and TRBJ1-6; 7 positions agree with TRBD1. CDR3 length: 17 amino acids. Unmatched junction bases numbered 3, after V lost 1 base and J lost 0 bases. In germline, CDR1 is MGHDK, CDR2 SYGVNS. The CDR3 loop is CASSESRTGSYNSPLHF. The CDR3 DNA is TGTGCCAGCAGTGAATCCCGGACAGGCTCCTATAATTCACCCCTCCACTTT.

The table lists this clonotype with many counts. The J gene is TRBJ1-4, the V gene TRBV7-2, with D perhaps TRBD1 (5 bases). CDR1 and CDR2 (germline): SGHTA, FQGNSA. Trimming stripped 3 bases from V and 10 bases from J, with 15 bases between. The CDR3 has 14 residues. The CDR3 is CASSFLSSGGKLFF. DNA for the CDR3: TGTGCCAGCAGCTTTTTATCATCTGGGGGAAAACTGTTTTTT.

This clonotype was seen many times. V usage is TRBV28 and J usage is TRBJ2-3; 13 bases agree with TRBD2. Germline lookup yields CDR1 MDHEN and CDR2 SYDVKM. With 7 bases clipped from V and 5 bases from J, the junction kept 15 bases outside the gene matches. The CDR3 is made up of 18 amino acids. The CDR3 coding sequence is TGTGCCAGCACCCCCCGGACTAGCGGGGGTGGGTTGGAAGATACGCAGTATTTT. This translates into CASTPRTSGGGLEDTQYF.

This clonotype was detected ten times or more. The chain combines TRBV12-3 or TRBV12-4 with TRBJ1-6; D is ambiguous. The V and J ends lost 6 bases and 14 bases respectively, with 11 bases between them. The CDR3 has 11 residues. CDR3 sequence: CASSSGLSLHF. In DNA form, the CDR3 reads TGTGCCAGCAGCAGCGGTCTATCCCTCCACTTT.

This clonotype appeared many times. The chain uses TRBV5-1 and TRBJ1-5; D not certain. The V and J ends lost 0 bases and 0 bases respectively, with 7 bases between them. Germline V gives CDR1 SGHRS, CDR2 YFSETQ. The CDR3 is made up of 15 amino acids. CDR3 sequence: CASSLGLNSNQPQHF. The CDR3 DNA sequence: TGCGCCAGCAGCTTGGGGCTAAATAGCAATCAGCCCCAGCATTTT.

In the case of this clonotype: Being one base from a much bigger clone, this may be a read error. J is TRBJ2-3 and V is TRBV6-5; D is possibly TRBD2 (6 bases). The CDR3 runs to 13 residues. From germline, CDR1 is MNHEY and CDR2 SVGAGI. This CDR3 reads CVSRQPAGDTQYF. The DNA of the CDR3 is TGTGTCAGCAGGCAACCCGCGGGGGATACGCAGTATTTT.

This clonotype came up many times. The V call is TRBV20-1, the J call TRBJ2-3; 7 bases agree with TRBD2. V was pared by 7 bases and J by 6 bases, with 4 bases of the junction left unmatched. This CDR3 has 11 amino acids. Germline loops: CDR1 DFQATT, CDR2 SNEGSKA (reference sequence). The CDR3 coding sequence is TGCAGTGTCCGAGCGGGGGATACGCAGTATTTT. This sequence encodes CSVRAGDTQYF.